This T cell receptor beta chain was recovered during a study of shared clonotypes between healthy human individuals (dated by TCRdb to the early 2020s). With regard to the full study: The cohort comprised two women and a few men aged 18 to 49 years. For each donor, CD4 naive and CD4 memory were each given three plates, CD8 naive was given two plates, and CD8 memory was given one plate. The study deeply sequenced blood TCR repertoires of several healthy adults to estimate repertoire size and the extent of clonotype sharing between individuals. To increase sequencing depth and limit assay-specific biases, different laboratories used diverse techniques to prepare libraries and sequence TCR repertoires. Each donor's leukapheresis produced roughly between roughly 0.85 and 9.5 billion PBMCs.

Remarks on this clone: Its antigen remains unidentified. Base qualities are not recorded, but no much larger clone differs from it by a single base.

CD8 naive samples consisted of CD45RO-negative cells that were positively selected for CCR7, yielding a CD45RA+CCR7+ population without TemRA cells. Donors were healthy HIV-negative adults with no recently reported acute infections or vaccinations. Only Caucasian adults living in Nashville, Tennessee, USA were represented among the donors. After blood collection by leukapheresis, PBMCs were isolated using Ficoll-Histopaque density gradient centrifugation and then cryopreserved in the vapor phase of liquid nitrogen. Analytical flow cytometry was used to check the purity and quantity of every magnetically sorted T cell population. Each sorted fraction had its genomic DNA isolated and then quantified by UV absorbance on a Nanodrop 2000c. The V end loses 2 bases and the J end loses 5 bases, and a stretch of 16 bases separates them. The germline V gene supplies CDR1 MNHNS and CDR2 SASEGT. Including cysteine and phenylalanine, the CDR3 has 16 amino acids. The entry retains the CDR3 DNA only, 48 bases that are in frame from base 1.

Using the deep immunoSEQ assay, TCR CDR3 regions were amplified from genomic DNA by multiplex PCR. Extracted genomic DNA from each cell subset was distributed evenly across all wells of several immunoSEQ 96-well plates, and each plate was treated as a replicate. For sorted subsets, roughly 200 ng genomic DNA, equal to 25,000 to 35,000 T cell genomes, was loaded into each replicate PCR. Purified libraries were measured with a Qubit 3.0 fluorometer, size-checked on a Bioanalyzer 2100, and measured again with the KAPA Library Quantification kit. Every immunoSEQ 96-well plate was sequenced on a separate single-read 150-cycle Illumina NextSeq 550 flow cell. In the original analysis: The immunoSEQ output contained only junctional sequences without quality scores, so filtering could not match that applied to full-length reads. To assign V/J genes and CDR3, sequences were annotated using PyIR, a Python wrapper for IgBLAST v1.9, with IMGT germline references. Reads with weak V/J assignments (E-value above 1e-6), missing CDR3, stop codons, out-of-frame junctions, or ambiguous translated residues were removed. A V3J clonotype was defined by an identical inferred V gene, J gene, and CDR3 amino acid sequence. To compute the percentage overlap between repertoires, the number of shared unique clonotypes was divided by the size of the smaller repertoire. RTK rarefaction, the Chao1 estimator, and Recon v2.1 estimates of unobserved clonotypes were used to assess repertoire richness. OLGA was used to compute generation probabilities for all TCRbeta clonotypes that the gDNA method yielded from several donors. TCRdb re-hosts the immuneACCESS table, in-frame sequences only. Its copies lack some clones; in the studies checked, an unresolved V gene accounts for under half of them, and the cause for the rest is not known. V and J calls and clone size come straight from that table; D and trimming were deduced from the DNA. The sample records almost 700,000 clones, around 92% of which are singletons. The ten largest clonotypes hold roughly 22% of the sample.

Overall results and qualifications from the work: Sampling was restricted to blood, and TCR repertoires in tissues likely differ from the TCR repertoires found in blood. Based on pairwise subsampling, the degree of clonotype sharing among donors was expected to be affected by sequencing depth. Compared with non-shared clonotypes, clonotypes shared by all four sorted-subset donors had higher generation probabilities. Naive subsets generally had larger estimated clonotype richness than memory subsets did. The genetic and exposure-history diversity represented was limited by the small number of donors. Even with the large sequencing depth, rarefaction of the sorted-subset datasets indicated that sequencing was incomplete. When several donors were compared, the shared fraction of clonotypes was 5% to 6.5% for naive CD4, around 3.5% for naive CD8, roughly 2.3% for memory CD4, and 0.35% to 0.5% for memory CD8.

The sequence is built from TRBV6-1 and TRBJ2-1, with the D gene uncertain. Sequenced sample: naive CD8+ T cells sorted from blood. This specimen's cell subset or site label, per the study, means: CD45RA+CCR7+. This TCR was sampled from a man aged 30-40 years in good health. Here is the DNA: TGTGCCAGCAGTGAATTGGGAACCTGGCTAAACAATGAGCAGTTCTTC. This gives the protein CASSELGTWLNNEQFF.